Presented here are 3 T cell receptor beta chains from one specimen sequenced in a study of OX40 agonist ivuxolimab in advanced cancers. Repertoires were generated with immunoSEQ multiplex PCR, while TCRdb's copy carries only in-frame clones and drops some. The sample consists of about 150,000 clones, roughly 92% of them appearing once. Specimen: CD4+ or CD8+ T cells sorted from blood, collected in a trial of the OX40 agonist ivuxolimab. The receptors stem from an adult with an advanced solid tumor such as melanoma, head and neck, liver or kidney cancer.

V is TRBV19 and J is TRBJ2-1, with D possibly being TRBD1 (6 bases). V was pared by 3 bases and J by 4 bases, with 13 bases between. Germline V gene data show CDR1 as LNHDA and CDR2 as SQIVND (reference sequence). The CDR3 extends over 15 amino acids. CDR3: CASSIGDKVYNEQFF. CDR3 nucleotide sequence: TGTGCCAGTAGTATCGGGGACAAGGTGTACAATGAGCAGTTCTTC.

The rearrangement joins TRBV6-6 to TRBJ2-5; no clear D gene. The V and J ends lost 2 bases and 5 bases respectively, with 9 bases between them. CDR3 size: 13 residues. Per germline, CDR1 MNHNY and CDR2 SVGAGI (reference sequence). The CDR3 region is CASSYNERETQYF. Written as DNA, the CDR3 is TGTGCCAGCAGTTACAATGAGAGGGAGACCCAGTACTTC.

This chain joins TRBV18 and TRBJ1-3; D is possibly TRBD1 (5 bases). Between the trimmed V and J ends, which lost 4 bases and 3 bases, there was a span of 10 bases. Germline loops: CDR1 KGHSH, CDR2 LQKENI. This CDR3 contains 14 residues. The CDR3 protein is CASSLTGYGNTIYF. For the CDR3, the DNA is TGTGCCAGCTCACTTACAGGTTATGGAAACACCATATATTTT.